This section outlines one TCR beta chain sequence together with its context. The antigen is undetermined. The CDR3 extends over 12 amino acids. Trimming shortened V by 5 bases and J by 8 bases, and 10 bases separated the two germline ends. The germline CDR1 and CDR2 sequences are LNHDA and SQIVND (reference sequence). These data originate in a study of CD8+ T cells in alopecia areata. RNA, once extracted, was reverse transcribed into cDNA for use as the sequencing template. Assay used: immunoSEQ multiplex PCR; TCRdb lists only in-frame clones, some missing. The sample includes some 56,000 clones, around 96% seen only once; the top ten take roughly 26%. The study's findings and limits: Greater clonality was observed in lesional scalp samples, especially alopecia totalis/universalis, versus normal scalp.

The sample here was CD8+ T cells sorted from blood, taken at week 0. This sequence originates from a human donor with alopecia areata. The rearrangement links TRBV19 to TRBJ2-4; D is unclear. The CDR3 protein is CASSGVEYIQYF. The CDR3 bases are TGTGCCAGTAGTGGAGTTGAGTACATTCAGTACTTC.